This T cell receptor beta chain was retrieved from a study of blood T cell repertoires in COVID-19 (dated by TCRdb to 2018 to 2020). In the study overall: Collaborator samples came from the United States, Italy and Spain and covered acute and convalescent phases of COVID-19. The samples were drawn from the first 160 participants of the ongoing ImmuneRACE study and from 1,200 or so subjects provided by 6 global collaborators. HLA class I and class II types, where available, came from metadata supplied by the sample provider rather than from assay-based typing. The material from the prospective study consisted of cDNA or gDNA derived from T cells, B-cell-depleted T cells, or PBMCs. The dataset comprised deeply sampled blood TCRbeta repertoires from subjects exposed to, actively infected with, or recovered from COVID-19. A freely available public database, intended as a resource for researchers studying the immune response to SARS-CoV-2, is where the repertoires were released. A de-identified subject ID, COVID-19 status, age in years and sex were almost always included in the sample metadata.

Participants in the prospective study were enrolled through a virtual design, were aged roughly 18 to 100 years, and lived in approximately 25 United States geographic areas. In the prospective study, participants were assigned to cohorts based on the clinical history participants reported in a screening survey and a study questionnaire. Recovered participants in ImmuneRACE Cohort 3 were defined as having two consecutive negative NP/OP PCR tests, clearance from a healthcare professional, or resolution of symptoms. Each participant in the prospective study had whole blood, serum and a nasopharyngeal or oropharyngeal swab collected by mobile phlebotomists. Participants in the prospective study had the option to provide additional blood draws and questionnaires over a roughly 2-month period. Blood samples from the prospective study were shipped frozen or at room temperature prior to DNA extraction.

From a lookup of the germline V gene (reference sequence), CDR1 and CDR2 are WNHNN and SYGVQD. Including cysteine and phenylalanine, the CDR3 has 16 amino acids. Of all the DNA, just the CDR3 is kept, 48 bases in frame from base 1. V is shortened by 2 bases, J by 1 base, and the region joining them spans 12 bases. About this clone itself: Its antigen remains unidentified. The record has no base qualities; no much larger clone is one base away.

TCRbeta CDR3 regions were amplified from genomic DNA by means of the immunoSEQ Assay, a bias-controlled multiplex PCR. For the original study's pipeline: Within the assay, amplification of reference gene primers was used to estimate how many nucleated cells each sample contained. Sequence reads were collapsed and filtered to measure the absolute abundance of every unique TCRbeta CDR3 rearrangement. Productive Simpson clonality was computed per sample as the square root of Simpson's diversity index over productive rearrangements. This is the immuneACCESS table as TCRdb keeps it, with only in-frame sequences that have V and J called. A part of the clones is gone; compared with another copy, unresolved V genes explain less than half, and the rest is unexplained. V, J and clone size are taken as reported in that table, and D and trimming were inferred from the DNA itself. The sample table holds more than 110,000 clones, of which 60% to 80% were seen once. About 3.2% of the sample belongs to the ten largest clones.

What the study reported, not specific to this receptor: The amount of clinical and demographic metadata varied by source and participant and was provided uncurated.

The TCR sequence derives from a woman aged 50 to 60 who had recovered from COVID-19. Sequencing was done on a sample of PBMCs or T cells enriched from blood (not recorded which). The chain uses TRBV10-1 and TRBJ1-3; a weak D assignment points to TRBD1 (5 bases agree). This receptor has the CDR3 CASSEGAGGSGNTIYF. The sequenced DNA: TGCGCCAGCAGTGAGGGGGCAGGAGGGTCTGGAAACACCATATATTTT.